Listed below are T cell receptor beta chains from one sample, sequenced in a study of blood T cell repertoires in COVID-19. Some clones are missing from TCRdb's copy, which holds only in-frame ones; the method was immunoSEQ multiplex PCR. The data contain roughly 71,000 clones, 86% of them singletons. The sample taken for sequencing was peripheral blood. The receptor source for this set is a man under 40 with acute or convalescent COVID-19. Both conserved end residues are part of each CDR3. Each record gives: V gene, clone size, J gene, D gene, CDR3 DNA, CDR3 protein. The D gene is left open where the match is weak. Only part of the rows carry a size: once, few, many, or a class if the clone is expanded.

>TRBV27|once|TRBJ1-6|NA
TGTGCCAGCAGTTCCCCAAAGACAGCTTTGGGAACCTCACCCCTCCACTTT
CASSSPKTALGTSPLHF
>TRBV30|NA|TRBJ1-3|NA
TGTGCCTGGAGTCAGGCCCTCGCGGGAAACACCATATATTTT
CAWSQALAGNTIYF
>TRBV9|NA|TRBJ1-3|NA
TGTGCCAGCAGCGAGAGCCACTCTGGAAACACCATATATTTT
CASSESHSGNTIYF
>TRBV7-8|NA|TRBJ1-1|TRBD1
TGTGCCAGCAGCTCCTTTACAGGGGGGAACACTGAAGCTTTCTTT
CASSSFTGGNTEAFF
>TRBV7-9|NA|TRBJ2-3|TRBD1
TGTGCCAGCAGCTCCAGGGGGCCAGATACGCAGTATTTT
CASSSRGPDTQYF
>TRBV9|NA|TRBJ2-2|NA
TGTGCCAGCAGCGTAGCTGCCCACGGGGCGAACACCGGGGAGCTGTTTTTT
CASSVAAHGANTGELFF
>TRBV3-1/TRBV3-2|NA|TRBJ2-2|NA
TGTGCCAGCAGTCCCCCTGGACTATTCGGGGGGGAGCTGTTTTTT
CASSPPGLFGGELFF
>TRBV24-1|NA|TRBJ2-2|NA
TGTGCCACCAGTGAAGCGGGGAACACCGGGGAGCTGTTTTTT
CATSEAGNTGELFF
>TRBV5-1|NA|TRBJ2-3|TRBD2
TGCGCCAGCAGCTCCAAATATAGCGGGAGAGCGGATACGCAGTATTTT
CASSSKYSGRADTQYF
>TRBV15|NA|TRBJ2-7|NA
TGTGCCACCAGCAGAGATAGTGGGAGCGAGCAGTACTTC
CATSRDSGSEQYF
>TRBV7-2|NA|TRBJ1-2|TRBD1
TGTGCCAGCAGCCTAGACAGGGGTGGCTATGGCTACACCTTC
CASSLDRGGYGYTF
>TRBV10-3|NA|TRBJ1-2|TRBD1
TGTGCCATCAGTGAGTCTGAAGGGGGCTTCGGCTATGGCTACACCTTC
CAISESEGGFGYGYTF
>TRBV6-6|NA|TRBJ1-1|NA
TGTGCCAGCAGCTTAGACTACAACACTGAAGCTTTCTTT
CASSLDYNTEAFF
>TRBV18|NA|TRBJ2-1|TRBD1
TGTGCCAGCTCATCGACAGGGGGAAGAAATGAGCAGTTCTTC
CASSSTGGRNEQFF
>TRBV7-2|NA|TRBJ1-2|TRBD1
TGTGCCAGCAGCTTACGACCAGGGGACAGGGGTTATGGCTACACCTTC
CASSLRPGDRGYGYTF
>TRBV5-5|NA|TRBJ2-7|TRBD2
TGTGCCAGCAGCCCGGGGGGACTAGCGGAGACTTACGAGCAGTACTTC
CASSPGGLAETYEQYF
>TRBV10-3|once|TRBJ1-5|NA
TGTGCCACGGGGAGGGTGGATCAGCCCCAGCATTTT
CATGRVDQPQHF
>TRBV24-1|few|TRBJ1-6|TRBD1
TGTGCCACTAGTAGGGGGCTCGGGTCACCCCTCCACTTT
CATSRGLGSPLHF
>TRBV5-1|NA|TRBJ2-7|TRBD2
TGCGCCAGCAGCGGGGGACTAGAGGACGAGCAGTACTTC
CASSGGLEDEQYF
>TRBV6-2/TRBV6-3|once|TRBJ2-7|TRBD2
TGTGCCAGCAGTCTACCTCGGACTAGCCGCCCCTACGAGCAGTACTTC
CASSLPRTSRPYEQYF
>TRBV27|NA|TRBJ2-3|NA
TGTGCCAGCAGTTATAGGGACTTCACAGATACGCAGTATTTT
CASSYRDFTDTQYF
>TRBV2|NA|TRBJ1-2|NA
TGTGCCAGCACCGGAGGGGAGAATCCCGAGGGATATGGCTACACCTTC
CASTGGENPEGYGYTF
>TRBV27|NA|TRBJ1-3|TRBD1
TGTGCCAGCACCTCTACGACCCTCTCGCCGACAGGGAGTGGAAACACCATATATTTT
CASTSTTLSPTGSGNTIYF
>TRBV9|NA|TRBJ1-1|NA
TGTGCCAGCAGCGCCCTACAGGGGAACACTGAAGCTTTCTTT
CASSALQGNTEAFF
>TRBV27|NA|TRBJ2-2|TRBD2
TGTGCCAGCAGTTTATGGGGCGGGAGGGGGCAAGTGCTGTTTTTT
CASSLWGGRGQVLFF
>TRBV5-1|NA|TRBJ1-4|NA
TGCGCCAGCAGCCTACCGGAGGGGCGTCCTAATGAAAAACTGTTTTTT
CASSLPEGRPNEKLFF
>TRBV27|NA|TRBJ2-5|NA
TGTGCCAGCAGTTTATTAGAGGGAGAGACCCAGTACTTC
CASSLLEGETQYF
>TRBV6-2/TRBV6-3|NA|TRBJ2-3|TRBD1
TGTGCCAGCAGTTCCGGGAACAGGGGGCCAGATACGCAGTATTTT
CASSSGNRGPDTQYF
>TRBV4-1|once|TRBJ1-5|NA
TGCGCCAGCAGCCAAGAGAGTGAAGTCAATCAGCCCCAGCATTTT
CASSQESEVNQPQHF
>TRBV7-2|many|TRBJ2-2|TRBD2
TGTGCCAGCAGCCCAAGACTAGCGGGGGATCGGGGCACCGGGGAGCTGTTTTTT
CASSPRLAGDRGTGELFF
>TRBV29-1|NA|TRBJ2-1|TRBD2
TGCAGCGTTGATAGCGGGGGGGCGTATGAGCAGTTCTTC
CSVDSGGAYEQFF
>TRBV7-9|many|TRBJ2-1|NA
TGTGCCAGCAGCCCCCGTGGGAGAGCATACAATGAGCAGTTCTTC
CASSPRGRAYNEQFF
>TRBV7-2|once|TRBJ2-1|TRBD2
TGTGCCAGCAGCTTAAGACTAGCTCAGGGCTCCTACAATGAGCAGTTCTTC
CASSLRLAQGSYNEQFF
>TRBV2|few|TRBJ2-7|NA
TGTGCCAGCAGTCGACAGTTGTGGGAGCAGTACTTC
CASSRQLWEQYF
>TRBV30|few|TRBJ1-1|NA
TGTGCCTGGAGTAGACTGAGAACTGAAGCTTTCTTT
CAWSRLRTEAFF
>TRBV7-9|NA|TRBJ2-3|TRBD1
TGTGCCAGCAGCATACGGGACAGGGATACGCAGTATTTT
CASSIRDRDTQYF
>TRBV5-1|NA|TRBJ1-1|NA
TGCGCCAGCAGCTTAGCACCGGGGAACACTGAAGCTTTCTTT
CASSLAPGNTEAFF
>TRBV6-5|NA|TRBJ1-1|TRBD1
TGTGCCAGCAGTTTCGACAGGGGGCGGGAAGCTTTCTTT
CASSFDRGREAFF